This T cell receptor (beta chain) comes out of a study of cytomegalovirus exposure and HLA in healthy donors. The PCR made use of 60 Vbeta and 13 Jbeta primers. Sequencing used immunoSEQ multiplex PCR; TCRdb keeps in-frame clones, though not all of them. In all, the sample yields about 48,000 clones. The V and J ends lost 7 bases and 7 bases respectively, with 14 bases between them. The CDR3 length is 13 residues. CDR1 and CDR2 from the germline V gene are LNHDA and SQIVND (reference sequence). This rearrangement joins TRBV19 to TRBJ1-5, with D possibly TRBD1 on 5 matching bases. Input material: PBMCs. This receptor was taken from a woman aged 40-49 years in good health and CMV-seronegative. For the CDR3, the DNA is TGTGCCAGTACCATGGGAGGGGAGCAGCCCCAGCATTTT. Amino acid sequence: CASTMGGEQPQHF.